This T cell receptor beta chain was documented in a study of CD8 T cells in Susac syndrome. Overall study context: When blood was collected, patients with Susac syndrome were therapy-naive, were taking corticosteroids, or were receiving intravenous immunoglobulin alone.

cDNA came from about 0.46 to 1 ug RNA primed by random hexamers. TCRdb fed the immunoSEQ multiplex PCR reads into MiXCR, producing one record per CDR3 protein. Of under 300,000 distinct CDR3 sequences in the sample, about 96% were seen once. The CD8+ and CD4+ T cells were negatively isolated, with the TEMRA cells enriched by FACS. The length of the CDR3 is 17 residues. Deletions cut 6 bases from V and 8 bases from J, with 28 bases between. Germline CDR1 and CDR2: SQVTM and ANQGSEA. The sample taken for sequencing was CD4+ T cells from PBMCs. This clonotype originated in a human donor with Susac syndrome. This chain uses TRBV29-1 with TRBJ1-4; no reliable D call. CDR3 sequence: CSVGGRDWEGRLEKLFF. The CDR3 coding sequence is TGCAGCGTCGGTGGACGGGATTGGGAAGGTCGGTTGGAAAAACTGTTTTTT.